The sequence of this T cell receptor beta chain was determined in a study of cytomegalovirus exposure and HLA in healthy donors. A roughly 120-subject validation cohort, separate from the approximately 720-subject first cohort, supplied the donors. Points from the study as a whole: As confirmed in vitro, a few CMV-associated chains were specific for CMV antigens.

The CDR3 length is 14 residues. The V gene's germline CDR1 is SGHDN and CDR2 FVKESK. V was shortened by 0 bases and J by 5 bases, with 11 bases between the two germline ends. A word on this clone: What it binds is unknown.

The assay was immunoSEQ multiplex PCR, and TCRdb's table has in-frame clones only and misses some. This sample yields roughly 150,000 clones, of which roughly 90% are seen a single time; 5.7% belongs to the top ten. The chain couples TRBV14 to TRBJ2-7; D gene unclear. The sample consisted of PBMCs. This TCR was recovered from a young woman in good health and CMV-seronegative. Here the CDR3 DNA reads TGTGCCAGCAGCCAAGATTATGCCGCGAACGAGCAGTACTTC. Protein sequence: CASSQDYAANEQYF.